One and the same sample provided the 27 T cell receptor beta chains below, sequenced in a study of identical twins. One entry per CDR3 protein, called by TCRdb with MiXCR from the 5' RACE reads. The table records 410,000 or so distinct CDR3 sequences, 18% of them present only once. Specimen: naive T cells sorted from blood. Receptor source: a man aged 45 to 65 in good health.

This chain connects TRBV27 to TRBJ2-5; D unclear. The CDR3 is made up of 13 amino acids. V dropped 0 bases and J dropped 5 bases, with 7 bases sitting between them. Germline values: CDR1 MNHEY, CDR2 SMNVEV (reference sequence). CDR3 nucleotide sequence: TGTGCCAGCAGTTTATCGGCGGTGGAGACCCAGTACTTC. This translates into CASSLSAVETQYF.

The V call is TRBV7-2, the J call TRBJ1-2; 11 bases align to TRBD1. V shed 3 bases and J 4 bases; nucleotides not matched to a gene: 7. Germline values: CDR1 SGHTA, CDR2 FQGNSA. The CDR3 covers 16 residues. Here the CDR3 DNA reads TGTGCCAGCAGCTTGTCCGGGACAGGGGGAGTCTATGGCTACACCTTC. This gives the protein CASSLSGTGGVYGYTF.

This CDR3 is CASSPRIRGGAKNIQYF. CDR3 bases: TGTGCCAGCAGTCCTCGCATCCGCGGCGGGGCCAAAAACATTCAGTACTTC. The gene calls are TRBV6-1 and TRBJ2-4, with a weak D call TRBD2 (5 bases). The V gene's germline CDR1 is MNHNS and CDR2 SASEGT. The CDR3 has 17 residues. V was trimmed by 5 bases and J by 1 base, leaving 18 bases between them.

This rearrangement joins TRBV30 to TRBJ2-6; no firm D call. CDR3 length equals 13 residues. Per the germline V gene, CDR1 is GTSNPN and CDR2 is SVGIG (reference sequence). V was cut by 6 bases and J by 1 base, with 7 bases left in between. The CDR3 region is CACHLSGANVLTF. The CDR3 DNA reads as TGTGCCTGCCACCTATCTGGGGCCAACGTCCTGACTTTC.

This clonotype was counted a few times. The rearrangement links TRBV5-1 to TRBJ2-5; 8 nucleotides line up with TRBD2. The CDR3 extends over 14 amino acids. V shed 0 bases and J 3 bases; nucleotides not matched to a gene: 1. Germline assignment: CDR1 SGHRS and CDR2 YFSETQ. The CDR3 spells CASSLVLAEETQYF. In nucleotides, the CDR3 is TGCGCCAGCAGCTTGGTACTAGCGGAAGAGACCCAGTACTTC.

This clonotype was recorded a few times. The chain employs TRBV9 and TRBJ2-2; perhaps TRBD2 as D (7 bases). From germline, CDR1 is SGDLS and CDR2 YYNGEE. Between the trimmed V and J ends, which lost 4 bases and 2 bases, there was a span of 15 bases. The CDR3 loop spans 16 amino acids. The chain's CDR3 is CASSLRGDKNTGELFF. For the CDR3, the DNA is TGTGCCAGCAGCCTCCGGGGGGACAAAAACACCGGGGAGCTGTTTTTT.

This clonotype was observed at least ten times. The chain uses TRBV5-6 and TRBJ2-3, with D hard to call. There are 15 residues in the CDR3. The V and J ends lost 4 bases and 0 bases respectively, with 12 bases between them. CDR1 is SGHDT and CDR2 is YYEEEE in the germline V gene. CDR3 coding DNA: TGTGCCAGCAGCCTTGGAATATCCAGCACAGATACGCAGTATTTT. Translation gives CASSLGISSTDTQYF.

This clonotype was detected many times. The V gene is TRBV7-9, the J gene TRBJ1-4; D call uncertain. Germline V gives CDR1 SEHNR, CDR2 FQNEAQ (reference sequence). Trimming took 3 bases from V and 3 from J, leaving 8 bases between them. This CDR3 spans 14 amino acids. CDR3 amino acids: CASSFTDPNEKLFF. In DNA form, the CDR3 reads TGTGCCAGCAGCTTTACGGACCCTAATGAAAAACTGTTTTTT. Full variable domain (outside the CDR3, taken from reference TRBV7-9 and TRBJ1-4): DTGVSQNPRHKITKRGQNVTFRCDPISEHNRLYWYRQTLGQGPEFLTYFQNEAQLEKSRLLSDRFSAERPKGSFSTLEIQRTEQGDSAMYLCASSFTDPNEKLFFGSGTQLSVL.

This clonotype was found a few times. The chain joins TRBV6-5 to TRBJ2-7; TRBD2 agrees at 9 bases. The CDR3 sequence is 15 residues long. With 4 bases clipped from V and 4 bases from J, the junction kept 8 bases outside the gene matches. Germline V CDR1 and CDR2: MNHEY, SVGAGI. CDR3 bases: TGTGCCAGCAGTTCCTCCGGGACTAGCTTATACGAGCAGTACTTC. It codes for CASSSSGTSLYEQYF.

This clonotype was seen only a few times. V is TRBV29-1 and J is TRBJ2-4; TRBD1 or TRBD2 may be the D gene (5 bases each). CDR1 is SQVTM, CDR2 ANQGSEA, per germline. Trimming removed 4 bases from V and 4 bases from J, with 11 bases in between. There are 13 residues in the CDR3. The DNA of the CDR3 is TGCAGCGTTGTGAGCAGGGAGAAAAACATTCAGTACTTC. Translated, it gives CSVVSREKNIQYF.

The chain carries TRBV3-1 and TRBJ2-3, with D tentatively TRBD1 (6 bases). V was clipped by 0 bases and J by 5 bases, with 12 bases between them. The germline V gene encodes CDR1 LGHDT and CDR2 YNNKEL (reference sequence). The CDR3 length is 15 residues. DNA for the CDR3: TGTGCCAGCAGCCAAGAACAGGGTGTTGAAGATACGCAGTATTTT. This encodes CASSQEQGVEDTQYF.

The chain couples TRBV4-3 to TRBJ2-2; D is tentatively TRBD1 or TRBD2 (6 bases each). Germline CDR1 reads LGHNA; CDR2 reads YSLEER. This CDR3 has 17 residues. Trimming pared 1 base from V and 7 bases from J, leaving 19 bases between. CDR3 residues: CASSQVYSRGVDGELFF. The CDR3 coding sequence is TGCGCCAGCAGCCAAGTATACTCAAGGGGGGTGGACGGGGAGCTGTTTTTT.

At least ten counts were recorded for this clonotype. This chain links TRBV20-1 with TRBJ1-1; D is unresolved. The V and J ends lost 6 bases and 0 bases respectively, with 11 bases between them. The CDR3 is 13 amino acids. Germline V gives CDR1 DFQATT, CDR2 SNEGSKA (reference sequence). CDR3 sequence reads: CSAIGSMNTEAFF. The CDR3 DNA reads TGCAGTGCAATAGGTTCCATGAACACTGAAGCTTTCTTT.

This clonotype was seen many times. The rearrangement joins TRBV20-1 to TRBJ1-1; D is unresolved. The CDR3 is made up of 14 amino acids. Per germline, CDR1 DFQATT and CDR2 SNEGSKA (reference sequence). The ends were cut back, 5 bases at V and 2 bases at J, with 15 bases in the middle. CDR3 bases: TGCAGTGCTTCGGACCCCCCTCCTAACACTGAAGCTTTCTTT. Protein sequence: CSASDPPPNTEAFF.

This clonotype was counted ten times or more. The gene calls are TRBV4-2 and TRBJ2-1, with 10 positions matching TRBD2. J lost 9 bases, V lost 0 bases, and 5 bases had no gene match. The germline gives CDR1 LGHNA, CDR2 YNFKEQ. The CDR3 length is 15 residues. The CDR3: CASSQDPSGSFEQFF. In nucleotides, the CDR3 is TGTGCCAGCAGCCAAGATCCTAGCGGGAGCTTTGAGCAGTTCTTC.

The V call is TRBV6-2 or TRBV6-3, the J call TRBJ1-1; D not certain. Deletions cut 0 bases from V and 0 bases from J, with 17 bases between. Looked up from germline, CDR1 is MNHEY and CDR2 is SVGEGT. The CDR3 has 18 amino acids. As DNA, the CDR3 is TGTGCCAGCAGTTACTCGACTAGAGGGCGATCCATGAACACTGAAGCTTTCTTT. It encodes CASSYSTRGRSMNTEAFF.

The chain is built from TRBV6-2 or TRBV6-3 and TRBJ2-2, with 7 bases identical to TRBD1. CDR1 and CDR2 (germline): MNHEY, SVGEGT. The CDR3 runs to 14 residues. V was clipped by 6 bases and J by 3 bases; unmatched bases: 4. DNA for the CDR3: TGTGCCAGCAGGAGAGGGGGCGACACCGGGGAGCTGTTTTTT. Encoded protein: CASRRGGDTGELFF.

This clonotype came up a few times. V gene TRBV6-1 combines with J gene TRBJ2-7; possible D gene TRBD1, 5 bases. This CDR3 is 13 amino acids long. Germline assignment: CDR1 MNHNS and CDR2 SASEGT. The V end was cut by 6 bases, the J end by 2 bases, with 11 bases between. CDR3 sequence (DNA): TGTGCCAGCAGCGCGCCAGGGACCTACGAGCAGTACTTC. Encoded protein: CASSAPGTYEQYF.

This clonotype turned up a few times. Here the CDR3 DNA reads TGCAGCGCCGCGGGGCAGCCGGGTCAGCCCCAGCATTTT. Residues: CSAAGQPGQPQHF. The V call is TRBV29-1, the J call TRBJ1-5, with D possibly TRBD1 on 5 matching bases. Germline V gene lookup returns CDR1 SQVTM and CDR2 ANQGSEA. Trimming took 7 bases from V and 6 from J, leaving 16 bases between them. The CDR3 is made up of 13 amino acids.

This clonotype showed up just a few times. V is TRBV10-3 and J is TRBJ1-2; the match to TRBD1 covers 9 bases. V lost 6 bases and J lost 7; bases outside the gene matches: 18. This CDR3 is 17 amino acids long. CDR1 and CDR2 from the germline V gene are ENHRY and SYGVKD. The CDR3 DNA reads TGTGCCATCAGCCGTGAGGGACAGGGAGTCGGCAGAGGTGGCTACACCTTC. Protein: CAISREGQGVGRGGYTF.

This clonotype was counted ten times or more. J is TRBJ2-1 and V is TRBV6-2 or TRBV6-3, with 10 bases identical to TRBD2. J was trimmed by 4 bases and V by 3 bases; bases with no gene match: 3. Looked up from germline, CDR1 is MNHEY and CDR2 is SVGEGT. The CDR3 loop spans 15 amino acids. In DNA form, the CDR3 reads TGTGCCAGCAGTTATAGCGGGGGGCCGTACAATGAGCAGTTCTTC. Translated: CASSYSGGPYNEQFF.

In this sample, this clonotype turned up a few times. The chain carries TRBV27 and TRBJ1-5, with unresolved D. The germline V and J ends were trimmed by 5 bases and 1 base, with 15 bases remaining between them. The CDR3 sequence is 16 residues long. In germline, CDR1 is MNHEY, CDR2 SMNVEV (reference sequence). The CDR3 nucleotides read TGTGCCAGCAGTCCTTACCAGGTCGGAAGCAATCAGCCCCAGCATTTT. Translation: CASSPYQVGSNQPQHF.

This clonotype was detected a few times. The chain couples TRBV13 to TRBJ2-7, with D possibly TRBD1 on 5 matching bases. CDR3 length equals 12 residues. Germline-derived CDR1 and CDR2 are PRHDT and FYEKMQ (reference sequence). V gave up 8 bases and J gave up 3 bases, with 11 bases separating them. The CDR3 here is CASGQVFYEQYF. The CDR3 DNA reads TGTGCCAGCGGACAAGTTTTCTACGAGCAGTACTTC.

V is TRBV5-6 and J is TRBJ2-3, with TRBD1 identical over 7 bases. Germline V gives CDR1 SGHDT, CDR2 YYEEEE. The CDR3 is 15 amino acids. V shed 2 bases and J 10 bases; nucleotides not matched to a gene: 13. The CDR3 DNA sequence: TGTGCCAGCAGCTTCCTCTCGACAGGGATCAAGCCGCAGTATTTT. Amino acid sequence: CASSFLSTGIKPQYF.

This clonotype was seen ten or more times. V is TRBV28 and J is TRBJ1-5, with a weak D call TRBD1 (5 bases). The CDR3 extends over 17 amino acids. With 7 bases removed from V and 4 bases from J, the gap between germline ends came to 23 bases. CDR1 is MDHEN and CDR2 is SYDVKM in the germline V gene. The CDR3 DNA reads TGTGCCAGCACTCCAATGGGCCTCGGACAAACTAATCAGCCCCAGCATTTT. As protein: CASTPMGLGQTNQPQHF.

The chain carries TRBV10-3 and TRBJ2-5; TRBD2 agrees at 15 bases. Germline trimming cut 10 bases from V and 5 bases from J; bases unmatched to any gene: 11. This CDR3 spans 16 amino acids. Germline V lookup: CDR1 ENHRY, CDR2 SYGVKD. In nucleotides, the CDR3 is TGTGCCACCCTAGGACTAGCGGGAGGGCCAGAGGAGACCCAGTACTTC. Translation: CATLGLAGGPEETQYF.

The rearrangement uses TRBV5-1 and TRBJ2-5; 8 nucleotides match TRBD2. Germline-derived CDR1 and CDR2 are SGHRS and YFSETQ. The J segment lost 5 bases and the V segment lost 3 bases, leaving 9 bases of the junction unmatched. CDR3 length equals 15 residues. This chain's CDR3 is CASSWETSEDETQYF. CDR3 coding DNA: TGCGCCAGCAGCTGGGAGACTAGCGAGGATGAGACCCAGTACTTC.